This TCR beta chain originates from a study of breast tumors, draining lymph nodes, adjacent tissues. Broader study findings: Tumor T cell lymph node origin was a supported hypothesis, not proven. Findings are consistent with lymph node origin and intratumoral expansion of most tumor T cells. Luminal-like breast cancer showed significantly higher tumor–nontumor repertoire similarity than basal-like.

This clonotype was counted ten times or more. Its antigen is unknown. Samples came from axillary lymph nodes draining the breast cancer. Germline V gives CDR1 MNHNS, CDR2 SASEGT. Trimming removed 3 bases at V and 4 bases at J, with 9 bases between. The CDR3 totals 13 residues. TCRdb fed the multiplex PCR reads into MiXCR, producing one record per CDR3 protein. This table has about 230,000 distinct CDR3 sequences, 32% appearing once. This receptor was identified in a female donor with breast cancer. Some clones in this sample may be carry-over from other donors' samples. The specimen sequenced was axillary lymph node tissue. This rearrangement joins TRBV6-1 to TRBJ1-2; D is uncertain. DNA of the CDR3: TGTGCCAGCAGTGAGTACATGAGCTATGGCTACACCTTC. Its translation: CASSEYMSYGYTF.